The 25 T cell receptor beta chains below come from one sample, sequenced in a study of blood T cell repertoires in COVID-19. Repertoires were generated with immunoSEQ multiplex PCR, while TCRdb's copy carries only in-frame clones and drops some. The data hold about 150,000 clones, with around four fifths observed a single time. Sequencing was performed on peripheral blood. Every receptor here comes from a woman older than 75 with COVID-19, enrolled during active disease.

CDR3: CASSGHRGRVGYTF. The CDR3 DNA sequence: TGTGCCAGCAGTGGTCACAGGGGGCGTGTCGGCTACACCTTC. V usage is TRBV6-2 or TRBV6-3 and J usage is TRBJ1-2; 9 bases are shared with TRBD1. CDR1 is MNHEY and CDR2 is SVGEGT in the germline V gene. V lost 5 bases, J lost 8 bases, and 9 bases stayed unmatched. The CDR3 loop spans 14 amino acids.

The chain is built from TRBV21-1 and TRBJ1-2. TRBV21-1 is tagged as a pseudogene. This CDR3 is 17 amino acids long. CDR3 protein: CASSGRETGKTNYGYTF. The CDR3 region has the DNA TGTGCCAGCAGCGGGCGGGAAACGGGGAAGACTAACTATGGCTACACCTTC.

The CDR3 region has the DNA TGTGCCAGCAGGTCCGGGACAGGGGGCTACACCTTC. Translated: CASRSGTGGYTF. The genes are TRBV6-4 and TRBJ1-2; 9 bases agree with TRBD1. Germline values: CDR1 MRHNA, CDR2 SNTAGT. CDR3 size: 12 residues. V trimming: 6 bases; J trimming: 8 bases; junction bases outside the gene matches: 4.

The V gene is TRBV7-3, the J gene TRBJ2-5; D perhaps matches TRBD2 (6 bases). The CDR3 length is 13 residues. Trimming shortened V by 5 bases and J by 4 bases, and 11 bases separated the two germline ends. The germline V gene encodes CDR1 SGHTA and CDR2 FQGTGA. As DNA, the CDR3 is TGTGCCAGCAGCCCGCCGGGGGTAGAGACCCAGTACTTC. Its translation is CASSPPGVETQYF.

The chain recombines TRBV11-2 with TRBJ2-3; 9 bases are shared with TRBD2. The J segment lost 6 bases and the V segment lost 5 bases, leaving 9 bases of the junction unmatched. CDR1 is SGHAT and CDR2 is FQNNGV in the germline V gene. The CDR3 has 15 amino acids. The DNA of the CDR3 is TGTGCCAGCAGCGTAGCGGGAGTTAGTAGGGATACGCAGTATTTT. This encodes CASSVAGVSRDTQYF.

This clone has only a few counts. This chain links TRBV19 with TRBJ2-7; possibly TRBD2 for D (5 bases). The CDR3 covers 14 residues. Germline loops: CDR1 LNHDA, CDR2 SQIVND (reference sequence). V dropped 3 bases and J dropped 3 bases, with 12 bases sitting between them. CDR3 residues: CASSIFGGLYEQYF. The DNA of the CDR3 is TGTGCCAGTAGTATTTTTGGCGGACTCTACGAGCAGTACTTC.

V gene TRBV5-4 combines with J gene TRBJ2-1; 7 nucleotides match TRBD2. Trimming took 6 bases from V and 4 from J; bases not matched to a gene: 10. Germline V gene data show CDR1 as SGHNT and CDR2 as YYREEE (reference sequence). The CDR3 is 15 residues long. The CDR3 nucleotides read TGTGCCAGCACCACCGGGCAGCGGGGTTACAATGAGCAGTTCTTC. As protein: CASTTGQRGYNEQFF.

The chain joins TRBV7-3 to TRBJ2-5; 10 positions match TRBD2. The CDR3 has 15 amino acids. CDR1 and CDR2 from the germline V gene are SGHTA and FQGTGA. V was clipped by 5 bases and J by 1 base; unmatched bases: 4. The CDR3 DNA follows: TGTGCCAGCAGCGCTAGCGGGGGCCGCCAAGAGACCCAGTACTTC. Translation: CASSASGGRQETQYF.

The chain links TRBV7-2 to TRBJ1-1; D is possibly TRBD1 (5 bases). Trimming removed 5 bases at V and 0 bases at J, with 16 bases between. CDR3 length: 16 residues. Germline CDR1 reads SGHTA; CDR2 reads FQGNSA. CDR3 region: CASSQFAGIMNTEAFF. The CDR3 DNA reads as TGTGCCAGCAGCCAGTTTGCAGGGATAATGAACACTGAAGCTTTCTTT.

The genes are TRBV9 and TRBJ2-7; D perhaps matches TRBD1 (6 bases). Trimming left V 3 bases short and J 4 bases short, with 17 bases between. The germline CDR1 and CDR2 sequences are SGDLS and YYNGEE. The CDR3 has 15 residues. CDR3 in DNA: TGTGCCAGCAGCGCACAGGGTAATAATGAGTACGAGCAGTACTTC. Amino acid sequence: CASSAQGNNEYEQYF.

The chain is built from TRBV5-1 and TRBJ2-5; possibly TRBD2 for D (6 bases). The germline CDR1 and CDR2 sequences are SGHRS and YFSETQ. V dropped 4 bases and J dropped 3 bases, with 10 bases sitting between them. The CDR3 consists of 13 residues. The DNA of the CDR3 is TGCGCCAGCAGCCGGGGGAGTGAAGAGACCCAGTACTTC. Amino acids: CASSRGSEETQYF.

The rearrangement joins TRBV27 to TRBJ2-2; possibly TRBD1 for D (6 bases). Germline CDR1 MNHEY, CDR2 SMNVEV (reference sequence). The CDR3 is 18 residues long. Trimming shortened V by 2 bases and J by 0 bases, and 16 bases separated the two germline ends. The chain's CDR3 is CASSLLVWGLPNTGELFF. The CDR3 DNA reads as TGTGCCAGCAGTTTACTGGTGTGGGGGCTCCCGAACACCGGGGAGCTGTTTTTT.

The chain joins TRBV5-8 to TRBJ1-1; D is undetermined. With 5 bases removed from V and 10 bases from J, the gap between germline ends came to 18 bases. The CDR3 contains 13 residues. Germline CDR1 SGHTS, CDR2 YDEGEE. The DNA of the CDR3 is TGTGCCAGCAGAGAGGAGGTAGGACTAGGAGCTTTCTTT. It codes for CASREEVGLGAFF.

The chain joins TRBV9 to TRBJ2-6; D not resolved. V gave up 1 base and J gave up 0 bases, with 8 bases separating them. The CDR3 is 16 residues long. From germline, CDR1 is SGDLS and CDR2 YYNGEE. CDR3 amino acids: CASSVTDSSGANVLTF. The CDR3 DNA is TGTGCCAGCAGCGTAACTGACTCCTCTGGGGCCAACGTCCTGACTTTC.

CDR3 coding DNA: TGTGCCAGCAGTTCCCCAACAGGGGCCAGAGCTAACTATGGCTACACCTTC. It codes for CASSSPTGARANYGYTF. The gene calls are TRBV28 and TRBJ1-2, with TRBD1 matching 7 bases. V shed 4 bases and J 0 bases; nucleotides not matched to a gene: 11. Germline CDR1 is MDHEN and CDR2 is SYDVKM. This CDR3 has 17 amino acids.

The chain links TRBV19 to TRBJ1-2, with 7 bases fitting TRBD1. The V segment lost 2 bases and the J segment 8 bases; nucleotides outside the gene matches: 5. The CDR3 has 13 amino acids. Germline loops: CDR1 LNHDA, CDR2 SQIVND (reference sequence). The CDR3 is CASSISQGGGYTF. The CDR3, as DNA: TGTGCCAGTAGTATAAGCCAGGGGGGCGGCTACACCTTC.

This clone occurred once. The gene calls are TRBV27 and TRBJ2-5, with 8 bases matching TRBD2. The V gene's germline CDR1 is MNHEY and CDR2 SMNVEV (reference sequence). Trimming removed 7 bases from V and 2 bases from J; junction bases left unmatched: 15. The CDR3 contains 17 residues. CDR3 protein: CASKGRSGTSLQETQYF. As DNA, the CDR3 is TGTGCCAGCAAGGGCCGTAGCGGGACGTCGCTGCAAGAGACCCAGTACTTC.

This chain links TRBV7-9 with TRBJ2-5, with TRBD2 as a possible D gene (5 bases). The CDR3 spans 14 residues. Germline V gene data show CDR1 as SEHNR and CDR2 as FQNEAQ (reference sequence). V dropped 6 bases and J dropped 3 bases, with 14 bases sitting between them. The DNA for the CDR3 is TGTGCCAGCAGACTCAATAACGGGGAAGAGACCCAGTACTTC. It codes for CASRLNNGEETQYF.

J is TRBJ2-3 and V is TRBV5-1; the D is unclear. Germline loops: CDR1 SGHRS, CDR2 YFSETQ. V shed 0 bases and J shed 6 bases, with 14 bases lying between them. The CDR3 spans 15 residues. The CDR3 sequence: CASSLDSPGVDTQYF. CDR3 nucleotides: TGCGCCAGCAGCTTGGATAGTCCGGGTGTGGATACGCAGTATTTT.

The chain is built from TRBV5-1 and TRBJ1-3; D possibly corresponds to TRBD1 (5 bases). The CDR3 totals 16 residues. Trimming removed 1 base at V and 0 bases at J, with 11 bases between. Germline V CDR1 and CDR2: SGHRS, YFSETQ. The CDR3 DNA reads as TGCGCCAGCAGCTTGTCAACAGGTTTCTCTGGAAACACCATATATTTT. It codes for CASSLSTGFSGNTIYF.

The CDR3 loop is CAGQGHANGYTF. CDR3 DNA: TGTGCCGGACAAGGACATGCCAATGGCTACACCTTC. The chain couples TRBV2 to TRBJ1-2, with a tentative D call TRBD1 (5 bases). Per the germline V gene, CDR1 is SNHLY and CDR2 is FYNNEI. V gave up 11 bases and J gave up 6 bases, with 16 bases separating them. The CDR3 extends over 12 amino acids.

This chain uses TRBV29-1 with TRBJ1-1; D unresolved. Trimming removed 0 bases from V and 11 bases from J, with 13 bases in between. The CDR3 consists of 12 residues. CDR1 and CDR2 (germline): SQVTM, ANQGSEA. The chain's CDR3 is CSVEDRWSMAFF. As DNA, the CDR3 is TGCAGCGTTGAAGACAGGTGGTCCATGGCTTTCTTT.

The rearrangement uses TRBV2 and TRBJ2-7; 13 bases are shared with TRBD2. The CDR3 loop spans 14 amino acids. Trimming removed 6 bases from V and 4 bases from J; junction bases left unmatched: 3. Germline V lookup: CDR1 SNHLY, CDR2 FYNNEI. The CDR3 protein is CASRRTSGSYEQYF. As DNA, the CDR3 is TGTGCCAGCAGAAGGACTAGCGGGAGTTACGAGCAGTACTTC.

This chain joins TRBV5-1 and TRBJ1-1, with 10 positions matching TRBD1. After removal of 3 bases from V and 4 bases from J, the junction contained 3 bases not matched to a gene. Germline CDR1 and CDR2: SGHRS and YFSETQ. CDR3 size: 14 residues. In nucleotides, the CDR3 is TGCGCCAGCAGCTCAGGACAGGGGGGCACTGAAGCTTTCTTT. This gives the protein CASSSGQGGTEAFF.

This clone was seen a single time. The rearrangement joins TRBV4-1 to TRBJ2-2; 9 bases fit TRBD2. The CDR3 is 16 residues long. Per the germline V gene, CDR1 is MGHRA and CDR2 is YSYEKL. The J segment lost 3 bases and the V segment lost 4 bases, leaving 6 bases of the junction unmatched. The CDR3 spells CASSLMAGGDTGELFF. Written as DNA, the CDR3 is TGCGCCAGCAGCCTGATGGCGGGAGGGGACACCGGGGAGCTGTTTTTT.